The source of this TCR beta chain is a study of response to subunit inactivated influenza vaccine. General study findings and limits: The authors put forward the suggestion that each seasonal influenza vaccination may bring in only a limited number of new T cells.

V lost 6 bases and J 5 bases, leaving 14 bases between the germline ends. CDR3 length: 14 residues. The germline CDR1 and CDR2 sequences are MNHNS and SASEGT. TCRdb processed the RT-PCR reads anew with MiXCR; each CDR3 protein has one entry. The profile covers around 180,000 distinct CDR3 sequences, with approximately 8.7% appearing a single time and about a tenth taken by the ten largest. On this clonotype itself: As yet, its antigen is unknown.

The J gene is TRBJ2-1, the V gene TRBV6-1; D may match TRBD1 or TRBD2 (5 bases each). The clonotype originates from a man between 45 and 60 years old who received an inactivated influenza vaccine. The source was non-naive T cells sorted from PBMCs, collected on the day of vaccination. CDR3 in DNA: TGTGCCAGCAGCCACGGGACGGTGAACAATGAGCAGTTCTTC. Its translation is CASSHGTVNNEQFF.